This T cell receptor beta chain was documented in a study of blood T cell repertoires in COVID-19. At the level of the study: The United States, Italy and Spain were the sources of the acute and convalescent COVID-19 samples.

Here immunoSEQ multiplex PCR was the method, and the copy in TCRdb shows in-frame clones only, minus some. Of 250,000 to 300,000 clones detected, roughly 85% appear once; the ten largest clones hold less than 6.5%. This clonotype originated in a man aged 50-59 years with active or convalescent COVID-19. Sequencing was carried out using peripheral blood.

CDR3: CASSLQGVGTEAFF. For the CDR3, the DNA is TGTGCCAGCAGCTTGCAGGGGGTTGGTACTGAAGCTTTCTTT. The V and J genes are TRBV5-6 and TRBJ1-1; 7 nucleotides match TRBD1. The CDR3 sequence is 14 residues long. With V trimmed by 1 base and J by 5 bases, 5 bases remained unmatched. Germline lookup yields CDR1 SGHDT and CDR2 YYEEEE.